These 21 T cell receptor beta chains came from one sample sequenced in a study of radiotherapy plus CTLA-4 blockade in lung cancer. Using immunoSEQ multiplex PCR, the repertoire was profiled, and TCRdb retains in-frame clones only, with some absent. In the table there are around 110,000 clones, around 90% of which are singletons. Sequencing was performed on peripheral blood, taken from a patient treated with radiotherapy plus ipilimumab. The receptors come from a human donor with non-small cell lung cancer that progressed on radiotherapy plus ipilimumab.

DNA for the CDR3: TGTGCCAGCAGCTTGCTAGCGGGCACAGATACGCAGTATTTT. It translates to CASSLLAGTDTQYF. V is TRBV7-2 and J is TRBJ2-3; 7 nucleotides agree with TRBD2. The CDR3 is made up of 14 amino acids. The junction had 1 base not matched to a gene; V was cut back by 3 bases and J by 1 base. CDR1 is SGHTA, CDR2 FQGNSA, per germline.

This sequence joins TRBV5-1 and TRBJ1-4, with 8 bases identical to TRBD1. Trimming removed 4 bases from V and 0 bases from J; junction bases left unmatched: 2. The CDR3 contains 15 residues. Germline CDR1 SGHRS, CDR2 YFSETQ. CDR3 sequence (DNA): TGCGCCAGCAGCACGGGACAGGCAACTAATGAAAAACTGTTTTTT. Its translation: CASSTGQATNEKLFF.

The V call is TRBV27, the J call TRBJ2-1; 9 bases match TRBD1. The CDR3 runs to 15 residues. V was pared by 6 bases and J by 4 bases, with 7 bases of the junction left unmatched. CDR1 is MNHEY, CDR2 SMNVEV, per germline (reference sequence). CDR3 sequence: CASSLTGGWYNEQFF. DNA for the CDR3: TGTGCCAGCAGCCTTACAGGGGGCTGGTACAATGAGCAGTTCTTC.

Points on this clone: The germline gene is not matched at one end of the junction; a read error may be the cause. The chain has TRBV19 and TRBJ1-5; TRBD1 might be the D (6 bases). CDR3 length: 13 amino acids. Germline values: CDR1 LNHDA, CDR2 SQIVND (reference sequence). The CDR3 spells CASSVRDNQTQHF. The CDR3 DNA is TGTGCCAGTAGTGTAAGGGACAATCAGACCCAGCATTTT.

The chain uses TRBV19 and TRBJ2-5; D may be TRBD1 (7 bases). The CDR3 sequence is 14 residues long. Trimming left V 1 base short and J 5 bases short, with 11 bases between. Germline loops: CDR1 LNHDA, CDR2 SQIVND (reference sequence). The CDR3 loop is CASSIGRGQETQYF. The CDR3 DNA sequence: TGTGCCAGTAGTATAGGGAGGGGGCAGGAGACCCAGTACTTC.

The chain carries TRBV23-1 and TRBJ1-4; a weak D match, TRBD1 (5 bases). TRBV23-1 is an ORF, with its function uncertain. The V and J ends lost 3 bases and 8 bases respectively, with 19 bases between them. The CDR3 covers 16 residues. DNA of the CDR3: TGCGCCAGCAGTCATGGCCGGGACTGGGGCTCGGAAAAACTGTTTTTT. Its translation is CASSHGRDWGSEKLFF.

CDR3 nucleotides: TGCGCCAGCAGCTTGGCCGGACTAGCGGGAGGAGGCGAGACCCAGTACTTC. Amino acid sequence: CASSLAGLAGGGETQYF. This chain uses TRBV5-1 with TRBJ2-5; 14 positions agree with TRBD2. J lost 5 bases, V lost 0 bases, and 6 bases had no gene match. CDR3 length: 17 amino acids. Germline values: CDR1 SGHRS, CDR2 YFSETQ.

The genes are TRBV15 and TRBJ2-5, with 9 positions matching TRBD2. This CDR3 is built from 16 residues. V shed 2 bases and J 5 bases; nucleotides not matched to a gene: 9. The germline V gene encodes CDR1 LNHNV and CDR2 YYDKDF (reference sequence). The CDR3: CATSRPHGGRGETQYF. CDR3 bases: TGTGCCACCAGCAGACCCCACGGCGGGAGGGGTGAGACCCAGTACTTC.

Here the CDR3 DNA reads TGTGCCGGACTGGGACAGGGGGTAGCAACTAATGAAAAACTGTTTTTT. It specifies CAGLGQGVATNEKLFF. The chain links TRBV28 to TRBJ1-4; the match to TRBD1 covers 11 bases. The CDR3 consists of 16 residues. Trimming at V came to 11 bases and at J to 0 bases, leaving 8 bases not matched to a gene. Germline-derived CDR1 and CDR2 are MDHEN and SYDVKM.

The chain recombines TRBV18 with TRBJ1-5; D is uncertain. With 2 bases removed from V and 3 bases from J, the gap between germline ends came to 8 bases. Germline V gives CDR1 KGHSH, CDR2 LQKENI. The CDR3 loop spans 14 amino acids. In nucleotides, the CDR3 is TGTGCCAGCTCACCAGGGCAAACCAATCAGCCCCAGCATTTT. It translates to CASSPGQTNQPQHF.

V gene TRBV9 combines with J gene TRBJ1-2; D ambiguous. V gave up 1 base and J gave up 2 bases, with 9 bases separating them. The CDR3 is 14 amino acids. Per germline, CDR1 SGDLS and CDR2 YYNGEE. The CDR3 loop reads CASSVTSGNYGYTF. The CDR3 nucleotides are TGTGCCAGCAGCGTAACGTCAGGAAACTATGGCTACACCTTC.

This clone was observed a few times. The V gene is TRBV5-1, the J gene TRBJ1-4; perhaps TRBD1 as D (6 bases). Germline assignment: CDR1 SGHRS and CDR2 YFSETQ. The CDR3 is made up of 14 amino acids. V lost 0 bases to trimming and J lost 4 bases, with 7 bases between them. The CDR3 here is CASSLGQVNEKLFF. The CDR3, as DNA: TGCGCCAGCAGCTTGGGACAGGTTAATGAAAAACTGTTTTTT.

The chain is built from TRBV7-8 and TRBJ1-5, with TRBD1 matching 7 bases. The ends lost 1 base at V and 4 bases at J; junction bases unmatched: 4. CDR3 length: 15 residues. CDR1 is SGHVS and CDR2 is FQNEAQ in the germline V gene. In DNA, the CDR3 is TGTGCCAGCAGCTTAGGGGCAGGGGGGAATCAGCCCCAGCATTTT. Protein sequence: CASSLGAGGNQPQHF.

J is TRBJ1-3 and V is TRBV5-1, with no clear D. The CDR3 runs to 15 residues. Trimming took off 0 bases at V and 2 bases at J, with 9 bases between the two ends. CDR1 is SGHRS and CDR2 is YFSETQ in the germline V gene. The CDR3, as DNA: TGCGCCAGCAGCTTGGTTGGGGAAACTGGAAACACCATATATTTT. Its protein product is CASSLVGETGNTIYF.

The chain employs TRBV19 and TRBJ1-4; D gene ambiguous. The CDR3 extends over 14 amino acids. V was trimmed by 6 bases and J by 7 bases, leaving 15 bases between them. Per the germline V gene, CDR1 is LNHDA and CDR2 is SQIVND (reference sequence). The CDR3 spells CASSPGGTGEKLFF. CDR3 DNA: TGTGCCAGTAGCCCCGGAGGTACCGGTGAAAAACTGTTTTTT. Based on the CDR3 plus reference TRBV19 and TRBJ1-4, the full variable domain is DGGITQSPKYLFRKEGQNVTLSCEQNLNHDAMYWYRQDPGQGLRLIYYSQIVNDFQKGDIAEGYSVSREKKESFPLTVTSAQKNPTAFYLCASSPGGTGEKLFFGSGTQLSVL.

In its sample, this clone was seen once. This rearrangement joins TRBV9 to TRBJ1-2; TRBD1 might be the D (6 bases). This CDR3 is 13 amino acids long. The germline gives CDR1 SGDLS, CDR2 YYNGEE. V was pared by 0 bases and J by 8 bases, with 11 bases between. CDR3 residues: CASSVDGGRGYTF. The CDR3 DNA is TGTGCCAGCAGCGTAGATGGGGGGCGGGGCTACACCTTC.

A word on this clone: The same CDR3 arises from other DNA sequences in this sample as well. The chain links TRBV6-6 to TRBJ1-1; D remains unclear. CDR3 length: 14 residues. Germline lookup yields CDR1 MNHNY and CDR2 SVGAGI (reference sequence). V lost 0 bases, J lost 0 bases, and 5 bases lay in between. The CDR3: CASSYSSLNTEAFF. In DNA, the CDR3 is TGTGCCAGCAGTTACTCCAGCCTGAACACTGAAGCTTTCTTT.

This clone was seen once. V is TRBV5-1 and J is TRBJ2-3; D tentatively reads TRBD1 or TRBD2 (5 bases each). The V end was cut by 5 bases, the J end by 4 bases, with 14 bases between. The CDR3 has 14 residues. From germline, CDR1 is SGHRS and CDR2 YFSETQ. The DNA for the CDR3 is TGCGCCAGCAGTTCGGAACGGGGCTCAGATACGCAGTATTTT. Translating it yields CASSSERGSDTQYF.

This sequence joins TRBV5-1 and TRBJ2-1; the match to TRBD2 covers 9 bases. The germline V gene encodes CDR1 SGHRS and CDR2 YFSETQ. V shed 4 bases and J 5 bases; nucleotides not matched to a gene: 4. The CDR3 loop spans 14 amino acids. CDR3 region: CASSRGTSHNEQFF. The CDR3 DNA follows: TGCGCCAGCAGCCGTGGGACTAGCCACAATGAGCAGTTCTTC. Full variable domain (rest looked up from reference TRBV5-1 and TRBJ2-1): KAGVTQTPRYLIKTRGQQVTLSCSPISGHRSVSWYQQTPGQGLQFLFEYFSETQRNKGNFPGRFSGRQFSNSRSEMNVSTLELGDSALYLCASSRGTSHNEQFFGPGTRLTVL.

The chain has TRBV5-1 and TRBJ1-1; D remains unclear. This CDR3 has 14 residues. Per germline, CDR1 SGHRS and CDR2 YFSETQ. The V and J ends lost 4 bases and 0 bases respectively, with 10 bases between them. The CDR3 nucleotides are TGCGCCAGCAGCCCAGGACCGCTGAACACTGAAGCTTTCTTT. It translates to CASSPGPLNTEAFF. Supplemented by reference TRBV5-1 and TRBJ1-1, the full variable domain reads KAGVTQTPRYLIKTRGQQVTLSCSPISGHRSVSWYQQTPGQGLQFLFEYFSETQRNKGNFPGRFSGRQFSNSRSEMNVSTLELGDSALYLCASSPGPLNTEAFFGQGTRLTVV.

The V call is TRBV11-3, the J call TRBJ2-1, with D possibly matching TRBD1 (6 bases). The CDR3 covers 15 residues. Germline assignment: CDR1 SGHNT and CDR2 YENEEA. The V end lost 4 bases, the J end lost 5 bases, and 15 bases lay between the germline ends. CDR3 sequence (DNA): TGTGCCAGCAGCTCGTCAGGGGCTAGGAACAATGAGCAGTTCTTC. This codes for CASSSSGARNNEQFF.